These T cell receptor beta chains were read from a single sample in a study of identifying expanded T cells in peripheral blood. Sequenced by immunoSEQ multiplex PCR; TCRdb stores in-frame clones only, minus some. Among about 97,000 clones, around nine tenths were seen once, and the ten largest hold 17%. Specimen: blood. The receptors here all came from a person between 18 and 69 years old in good health. Both conserved end residues are part of each CDR3. The order of the fields is V gene, clone size, J gene, D gene, CDR3 DNA, CDR3 protein. A D gene is named only where the DNA matches it firmly. Not all rows give a size; the values are once, few, many and, for expanded clones, a class.

V: TRBV5-3
size: -
J: TRBJ1-1
D: -
DNA: TGTGCCAGAAGCGCACAGGGAGGGGACACTGAAGCTTTCTTT
CDR3: CARSAQGGDTEAFF

V: TRBV28
size: -
J: TRBJ2-5
D: -
DNA: TGTGCCACCAGAGAAGAGACCCAGTACTTC
CDR3: CATREETQYF

V: TRBV7-9
size: -
J: TRBJ2-3
D: -
DNA: TGTGCCAGCAGCTGGTCCACAGATACGCAGTATTTT
CDR3: CASSWSTDTQYF

V: TRBV7-2
size: once
J: TRBJ2-5
D: TRBD2
DNA: TGTGCCAGCAGCTCGGGACTAGCGGGGCGGGGGGAGACCCAGTACTTC
CDR3: CASSSGLAGRGETQYF

V: TRBV6-5
size: -
J: TRBJ1-2
D: -
DNA: TGTGCCAGCAGTTACTCGATGGGACCGCCGAGGGATGGCTACACCTTC
CDR3: CASSYSMGPPRDGYTF

V: TRBV6-5
size: -
J: TRBJ2-7
D: TRBD2
DNA: TGTGCCAGCATCCGAAAGGCGGGGGTCCCCTACGAGCAGTACTTC
CDR3: CASIRKAGVPYEQYF

V: TRBV7-7
size: -
J: TRBJ2-2
D: TRBD2
DNA: TGTGCCAGCAGGGGACTAGCGAACACCGGGGAGCTGTTTTTT
CDR3: CASRGLANTGELFF

V: TRBV27
size: -
J: TRBJ1-1
D: -
DNA: TGTGCCAGCAATATAGGTCCGGGAGGGAACACTGAAGCTTTCTTT
CDR3: CASNIGPGGNTEAFF

V: TRBV5-4
size: -
J: TRBJ2-7
D: -
DNA: TGTGCCAGCAGCTTGGGTACCAGCATGATTTCCTACGAGCAGTACTTC
CDR3: CASSLGTSMISYEQYF

V: TRBV7-8
size: -
J: TRBJ2-1
D: TRBD2
DNA: TGTGCCAGCAGCTTAGCGGGACTAGACTACAATGAGCAGTTCTTC
CDR3: CASSLAGLDYNEQFF

V: TRBV7-8
size: -
J: TRBJ1-5
D: -
DNA: TGTGCCAGTAACGCTGAAGGCAATCAGCCCCAGCATTTT
CDR3: CASNAEGNQPQHF

V: TRBV7-9
size: -
J: TRBJ2-7
D: -
DNA: TGTGCCAGCAGCTTAGATCAGGCGGAGCAGTACTTC
CDR3: CASSLDQAEQYF

V: TRBV28
size: -
J: TRBJ2-3
D: -
DNA: TGTGCCAGCAATAGTGGGACAGATACGCAGTATTTT
CDR3: CASNSGTDTQYF

V: TRBV5-4
size: -
J: TRBJ2-7
D: -
DNA: TGTGCCAGCAGCGTGCAGGGCGGATCCTACGAGCAGTACTTC
CDR3: CASSVQGGSYEQYF

V: TRBV7-9
size: -
J: TRBJ2-5
D: TRBD2
DNA: TGTGCCAGCAGCCCGCCTTGGGGGGGAGTCCAAGAGACCCAGTACTTC
CDR3: CASSPPWGGVQETQYF

V: TRBV10-3
size: -
J: TRBJ2-1
D: TRBD1
DNA: TGTGCCATCAGCCCGGGACAGGGTCCCTACAATGAGCAGTTCTTC
CDR3: CAISPGQGPYNEQFF

V: TRBV9
size: -
J: TRBJ2-5
D: -
DNA: TGTGCCAGCCCCCCACGGGGGCTAAAAGAGACCCAGTACTTC
CDR3: CASPPRGLKETQYF

V: TRBV6-6
size: -
J: TRBJ1-2
D: -
DNA: TGTGCCAGCAGTTACCTCTCCGGCGCACGGACCTATGGCTACACCTTC
CDR3: CASSYLSGARTYGYTF

V: TRBV5-8
size: once
J: TRBJ2-3
D: TRBD2
DNA: TGTGCCAGCAGCCCCGGACTAGCGGGGGGATCAGATACGCAGTATTTT
CDR3: CASSPGLAGGSDTQYF

V: TRBV6-6
size: -
J: TRBJ1-3
D: -
DNA: TGTGCCAGCAGTAACAGGGCACCGGGAGGAAACACCATATATTTT
CDR3: CASSNRAPGGNTIYF

V: TRBV6-5
size: -
J: TRBJ2-3
D: -
DNA: TGTGCCAGCAGTTACTCGACGCGGGGTTACACAGATACGCAGTATTTT
CDR3: CASSYSTRGYTDTQYF

V: TRBV7-9
size: -
J: TRBJ2-5
D: TRBD2
DNA: TGTGCCAGCAGCGACCGCCCCTTAGGTCGCGGGGGTAGAGAGACCCAGTACTTC
CDR3: CASSDRPLGRGGRETQYF

V: TRBV6-5
size: -
J: TRBJ2-3
D: -
DNA: TGTGCCAGCAGCCCCACCGGGAGCACAGATACGCAGTATTTT
CDR3: CASSPTGSTDTQYF

V: TRBV9
size: once
J: TRBJ2-3
D: TRBD2
DNA: TGTGCCAGCAGCCCCCCCATAGCGGGGGTAAGCACAGATACGCAGTATTTT
CDR3: CASSPPIAGVSTDTQYF

V: TRBV19
size: -
J: TRBJ1-2
D: -
DNA: TGTGCCAGTAGTATCGGAGTTGGGCTGACCTATGGCTACACCTTC
CDR3: CASSIGVGLTYGYTF

V: TRBV19
size: -
J: TRBJ2-5
D: TRBD1
DNA: TGTGCCAGTAGTATAAGGGCAGGGGGCATGCAGACCCAGTACTTC
CDR3: CASSIRAGGMQTQYF

V: TRBV7-2
size: -
J: TRBJ1-2
D: -
DNA: TGTGCCAGCAGCTTAGAGGGGGTGGCAGGGGTGGGCTACACCTTC
CDR3: CASSLEGVAGVGYTF

V: TRBV27
size: -
J: TRBJ2-7
D: -
DNA: TGTGCCAGCAGTTTGAGCCGGGGAGCCTACGAGCAGTACTTC
CDR3: CASSLSRGAYEQYF

V: TRBV4-2
size: -
J: TRBJ2-5
D: -
DNA: TGTGCCAGCAGCGACGCTAGGCGGGGCCCCCAAGAGACCCAGTACTTC
CDR3: CASSDARRGPQETQYF

V: TRBV7-9
size: -
J: TRBJ2-7
D: -
DNA: TGTGCCAGCAGCTTAGGTCTCGGGATGGGGGTAGGAAGGCACGAGCAGTACTTC
CDR3: CASSLGLGMGVGRHEQYF

V: TRBV12-5
size: -
J: TRBJ1-2
D: TRBD1
DNA: TGTGCTAGTGGTTTGGTACAGGGGGGCTATGGAAATGGCTACACCTTC
CDR3: CASGLVQGGYGNGYTF

V: TRBV9
size: -
J: TRBJ1-5
D: -
DNA: TGTGCCAGCAGCCCCGATGTGGGGTTTAGCAATCAGCCCCAGCATTTT
CDR3: CASSPDVGFSNQPQHF

V: TRBV5-4
size: -
J: TRBJ1-4
D: -
DNA: TGTGCCAGCAGCTTGGATAGGGGCGAAAAACTGTTTTTT
CDR3: CASSLDRGEKLFF

V: TRBV10-1
size: -
J: TRBJ1-2
D: TRBD1
DNA: TGCGCCAGCAGGGACAGGGATTTCTATGGCTACACCTTC
CDR3: CASRDRDFYGYTF

V: TRBV5-6
size: -
J: TRBJ1-6
D: -
DNA: TGTGCCAGCAGCTTAGGAACCGGGAGTTCACCCCTCCACTTT
CDR3: CASSLGTGSSPLHF

V: TRBV11-3
size: -
J: TRBJ2-5
D: TRBD2
DNA: TGTGCCAGCAGCCCGGGACTAGCGGGCGACCAAGAGCAAGAGACCCAGTACTTC
CDR3: CASSPGLAGDQEQETQYF

V: TRBV11-1
size: -
J: TRBJ1-1
D: TRBD1
DNA: TGTGCCAGCAGCCGAAGGACAGGACGAAACACTGAAGCTTTCTTT
CDR3: CASSRRTGRNTEAFF